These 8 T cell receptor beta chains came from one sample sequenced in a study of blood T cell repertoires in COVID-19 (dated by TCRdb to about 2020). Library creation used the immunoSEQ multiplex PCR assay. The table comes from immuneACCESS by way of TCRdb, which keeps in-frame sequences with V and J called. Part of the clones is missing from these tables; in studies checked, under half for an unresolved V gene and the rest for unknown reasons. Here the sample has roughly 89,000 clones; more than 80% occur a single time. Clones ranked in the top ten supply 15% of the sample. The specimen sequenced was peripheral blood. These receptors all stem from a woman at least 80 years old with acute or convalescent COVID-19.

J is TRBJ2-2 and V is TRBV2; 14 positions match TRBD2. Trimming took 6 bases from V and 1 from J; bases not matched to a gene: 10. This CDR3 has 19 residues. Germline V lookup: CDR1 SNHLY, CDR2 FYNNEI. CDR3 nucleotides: TGTGCCAGCAGGGGACTTTCCGGGACTAGCGGGGGGAACACCGGGGAGCTGTTTTTT. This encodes CASRGLSGTSGGNTGELFF.

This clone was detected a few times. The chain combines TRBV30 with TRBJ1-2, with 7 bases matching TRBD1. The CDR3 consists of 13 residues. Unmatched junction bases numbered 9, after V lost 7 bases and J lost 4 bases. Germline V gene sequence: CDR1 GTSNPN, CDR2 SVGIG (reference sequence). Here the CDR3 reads CALGTDRPYGYTF. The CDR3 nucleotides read TGTGCCTTGGGGACAGATAGACCCTATGGCTACACCTTC.

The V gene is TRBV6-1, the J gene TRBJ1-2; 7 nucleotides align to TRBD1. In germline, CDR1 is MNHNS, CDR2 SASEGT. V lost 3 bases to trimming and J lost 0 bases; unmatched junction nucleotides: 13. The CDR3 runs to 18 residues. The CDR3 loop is CASSDRALGTDANYGYTF. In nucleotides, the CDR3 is TGTGCCAGCAGTGACCGGGCCCTTGGGACAGACGCTAACTATGGCTACACCTTC.

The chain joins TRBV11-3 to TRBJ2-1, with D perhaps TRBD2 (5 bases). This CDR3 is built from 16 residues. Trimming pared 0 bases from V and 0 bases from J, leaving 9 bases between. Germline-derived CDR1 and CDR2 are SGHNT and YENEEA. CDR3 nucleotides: TGTGCCAGCAGCTTAGATCGGAGGTCCTCCTACAATGAGCAGTTCTTC. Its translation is CASSLDRRSSYNEQFF.

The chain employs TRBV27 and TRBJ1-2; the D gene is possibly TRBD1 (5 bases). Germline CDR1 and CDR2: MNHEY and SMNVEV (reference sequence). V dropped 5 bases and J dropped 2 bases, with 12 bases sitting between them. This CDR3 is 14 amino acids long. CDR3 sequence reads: CASSLGPGNYGYTF. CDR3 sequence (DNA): TGTGCCAGCAGTCTAGGCCCAGGGAACTATGGCTACACCTTC.

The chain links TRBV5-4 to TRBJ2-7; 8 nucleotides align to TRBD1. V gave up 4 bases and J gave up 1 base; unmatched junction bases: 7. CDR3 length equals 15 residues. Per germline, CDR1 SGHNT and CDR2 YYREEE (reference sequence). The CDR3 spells CASSPGGTGSYEQYF. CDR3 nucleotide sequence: TGTGCCAGCAGCCCTGGCGGGACAGGTTCCTACGAGCAGTACTTC.

DNA of the CDR3: TGTGCCACCAGCAGAGGGCAGGTTGAGCAGTATTTT. This translates into CATSRGQVEQYF. J is TRBJ2-3 and V is TRBV15; D gene ambiguous. Germline CDR1 is LNHNV and CDR2 is YYDKDF (reference sequence). The CDR3 covers 12 residues. V was clipped by 1 base and J by 11 bases, with 10 bases between them.

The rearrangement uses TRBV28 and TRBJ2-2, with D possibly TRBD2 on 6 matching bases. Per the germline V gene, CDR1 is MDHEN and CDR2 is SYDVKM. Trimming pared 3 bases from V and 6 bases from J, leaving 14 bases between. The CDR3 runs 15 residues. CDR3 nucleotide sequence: TGTGCCAGCAGTTTTGGCGGGGTGGGCTCCGGGGAGCTGTTTTTT. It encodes CASSFGGVGSGELFF.